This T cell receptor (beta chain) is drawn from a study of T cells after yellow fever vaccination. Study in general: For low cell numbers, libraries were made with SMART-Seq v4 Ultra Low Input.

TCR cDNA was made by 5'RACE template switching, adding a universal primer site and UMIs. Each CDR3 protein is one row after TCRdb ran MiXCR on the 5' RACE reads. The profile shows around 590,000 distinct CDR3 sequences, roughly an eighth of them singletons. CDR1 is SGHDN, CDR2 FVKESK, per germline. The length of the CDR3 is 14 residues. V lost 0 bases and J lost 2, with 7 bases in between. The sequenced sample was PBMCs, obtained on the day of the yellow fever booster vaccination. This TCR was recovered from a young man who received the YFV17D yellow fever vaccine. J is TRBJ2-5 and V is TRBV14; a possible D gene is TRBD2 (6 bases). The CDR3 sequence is CASSQDGGQETQYF. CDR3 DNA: TGTGCCAGCAGCCAAGATGGAGGGCAAGAGACCCAGTACTTC.